This passage covers 7 T cell receptor beta chains from one sample sequenced in a study of somatic mutations in cytotoxic T cells in rheumatoid arthritis. Clones were read by immunoSEQ multiplex PCR, and TCRdb kept only the in-frame ones, dropping some. The profile shows 15,000 to 20,000 clones, 60% to 85% of them singletons. The sequencing sample was made of CD8+ T cells sorted from blood. The receptors come from an adult with rheumatoid arthritis.

CDR3 sequence: CASSDGISRRNEQFF. Here the CDR3 DNA reads TGTGCCAGCAGTGATGGGATCAGCAGGAGGAATGAGCAGTTCTTC. The genes are TRBV2 and TRBJ2-1; TRBD2 is a possible D gene (5 bases). There are 15 residues in the CDR3. The germline gives CDR1 SNHLY, CDR2 FYNNEI. Trimming shortened V by 3 bases and J by 7 bases, and 16 bases separated the two germline ends.

With regard to this clone: One end of the junction does not line up with germline, which may come from a read error. The genes are TRBV5-4 and TRBJ2-1; D possibly uses TRBD1 or TRBD2 (6 bases each). Per germline, CDR1 SGHNT and CDR2 YYREEE (reference sequence). This CDR3 is built from 14 residues. The CDR3 is CASRQIGRDNEQLF. In nucleotides, the CDR3 is TGTGCCAGCAGACAGATAGGGCGGGACAATGAGCAGCTCTTC.

This clone has a single count. V usage is TRBV5-1 and J usage is TRBJ2-1; no reliable D call. CDR1 and CDR2 from the germline V gene are SGHRS and YFSETQ. V was clipped by 2 bases and J by 6 bases, with 3 bases between them. This CDR3 comprises 11 residues. In DNA, the CDR3 is TGCGCCAGCAGCTTTGTCAATGAGCAGTTCTTC. Protein product: CASSFVNEQFF.

A few counts support this clone. The chain carries TRBV7-9 and TRBJ2-7; D is perhaps TRBD1 (6 bases). The length of the CDR3 is 12 residues. V shed 6 bases and J shed 3 bases, with 9 bases lying between them. The V gene's germline CDR1 is SEHNR and CDR2 FQNEAQ (reference sequence). CDR3 sequence reads: CASSRTDYEQYF. CDR3 coding DNA: TGTGCCAGCAGTAGGACAGACTACGAGCAGTACTTC.

The rearrangement joins TRBV6-5 to TRBJ1-2, with TRBD1 matching over 7 bases. Losses at the gene ends were 6 bases for V and 0 bases for J; bases not matched to a gene: 7. Germline V gene data show CDR1 as MNHEY and CDR2 as SVGAGI. The CDR3 is 15 residues long. The CDR3 nucleotides read TGTGCCAGCAGCGGACAGGATCTAACTAACTATGGCTACACCTTC. Translated, it gives CASSGQDLTNYGYTF.

The V gene is TRBV4-1, the J gene TRBJ2-1, with TRBD2 matching 10 bases. Per germline, CDR1 MGHRA and CDR2 YSYEKL. This CDR3 region has 17 residues. The ends lost 3 bases at V and 6 bases at J; junction bases unmatched: 11. This CDR3 is CASSQTILAGNSNEQFF. The CDR3 DNA sequence: TGCGCCAGCAGCCAGACCATACTAGCGGGGAATAGCAATGAGCAGTTCTTC.

This clone was picked up a small number of times. V and J are TRBV6-5 and TRBJ1-1, with D uncertain. The CDR3 sequence is 13 residues long. V lost 2 bases to trimming and J lost 5 bases, with 9 bases between them. In germline, CDR1 is MNHEY, CDR2 SVGAGI. Written as DNA, the CDR3 is TGTGCCAGCAGTTACAGGCAGAATACTGAAGCTTTCTTT. It specifies CASSYRQNTEAFF.